This TCR beta chain is from a study of blood T cell repertoires in COVID-19. From germline, CDR1 is MNHEY and CDR2 SMNVEV (reference sequence). The CDR3 is made up of 14 amino acids. V gave up 9 bases and J gave up 4 bases; unmatched junction bases: 7. Assay used: immunoSEQ multiplex PCR; TCRdb lists only in-frame clones, some missing. The sample includes over 200,000 clones, around 80% of them seen just once. The material sequenced was peripheral blood. The sequence came from a man aged 35-49 years who had recovered from COVID-19. The J gene is TRBJ1-2, the V gene TRBV27; 11 bases are shared with TRBD1. The CDR3 bases are TGTGCCAGTCGAGGGACAGGGGGATTCTATGGCTACACCTTC. Translated: CASRGTGGFYGYTF.